These T cell receptor beta chains were read from a single sample in a study of OX40 agonist ivuxolimab in advanced cancers. Assay used: immunoSEQ multiplex PCR; TCRdb lists only in-frame clones, some missing. The sample carries about 87,000 clones, approximately 82% recorded once. Sequencing was performed on CD4+ or CD8+ T cells sorted from blood, taken in a trial of the OX40 agonist ivuxolimab. These TCRs come from an adult with an advanced solid tumor such as melanoma, head and neck, liver or kidney cancer. The CDR3 runs from the conserved cysteine through the conserved F or W. The order of the fields is J gene, V gene, CDR3 protein.

TRBJ2-5 | TRBV4-3 | CASSPGQLRETQYF
TRBJ1-1 | TRBV7-9 | CASSLALTGNTEAFF
TRBJ1-3 | TRBV5-1 | CASSPQGTGNTIYF
TRBJ2-7 | TRBV7-2 | CASSPLGAAGYEQYF
TRBJ1-5 | TRBV30 | CAWSVKRPTGGVYSNQPQHF
TRBJ2-3 | TRBV7-2 | CASSFGYEDTQYF
TRBJ2-7 | TRBV5-8 | CASSPPGGGYEQYF
TRBJ2-5 | TRBV7-2 | CASSLDGGAETQYF
TRBJ2-2 | TRBV7-2 | CASSLGGVNTGELFF
TRBJ1-5 | TRBV7-8 | CASSLTQGTKDQPQHF
TRBJ2-1 | TRBV6-1 | CASTELAGNNEQFF
TRBJ1-1 | TRBV18 | CASSPLASGRGTEAFF
TRBJ2-1 | TRBV9 | CASSVFPYNEQFF
TRBJ2-7 | TRBV7-2 | CATARESYEQYF
TRBJ1-2 | TRBV4-3 | CASSPTWEGGAYYGYTF
TRBJ2-1 | TRBV20-1 | CSARASGEQFF
TRBJ2-7 | TRBV5-6 | CASSLVAGGWEQYF
TRBJ2-5 | TRBV4-2 | CASSQESGAAGETQYF
TRBJ2-3 | TRBV30 | CAAAGASSTDTQYF
TRBJ1-1 | TRBV19 | CASSKTPGQGNTEAFF
TRBJ2-3 | TRBV29-1 | CSVHDRVRGTDTQYF
TRBJ2-2 | TRBV6-1 | CASSEGSGGAGELFF
TRBJ2-1 | TRBV7-7 | CASSPGSGGATEQFF
TRBJ2-3 | TRBV6-5 | CASSYSRYTDTQYF
TRBJ1-4 | TRBV12-5 | CASGLVLPNRGQNEKLFF
TRBJ1-6 | TRBV18 | CASSPPEGAGNSPLHF
TRBJ2-1 | TRBV7-7 | CASSLAGGNEQFF
TRBJ2-5 | TRBV5-1 | CASSSQSQGLETQYF